Below, one T cell receptor (beta chain) is given with its context. What it recognizes is unknown. This sample stems from a study of cytomegalovirus exposure and HLA in healthy donors. Findings and limits, study-wide: The authors excluded some V segments, including TRBV6-2 and TRBV6-3, as indistinguishable. Sequencing had likely introduced a cluster of highly shared sequence variants as an artifact.

The PCR was carried out with 60 Vbeta primers and 13 Jbeta primers. The data were produced by immunoSEQ multiplex PCR, yet TCRdb's version contains in-frame clones alone and is incomplete. The record lists about 160,000 clones, of which the ten most abundant hold 1% to 1.5%. The germline gives CDR1 MNHEY, CDR2 SMNVEV (reference sequence). CDR3 length: 19 residues. After removal of 0 bases from V and 4 bases from J, the junction contained 9 bases not matched to a gene. The sequencing sample was made of PBMCs. This chain connects TRBV27 to TRBJ2-1; TRBD2 agrees at 13 bases. The receptor was derived from a woman aged 55 to 70 in good health and CMV-seronegative. Here the CDR3 DNA reads TGTGCCAGCAGTTTATCGGGACTAGCGGGAAATTTAGGATACAATGAGCAGTTCTTC. Its protein is CASSLSGLAGNLGYNEQFF.